This T cell receptor beta chain was retrieved from a study of cytomegalovirus exposure and HLA in healthy donors. Study-level results: In a later analysis, DRB1 alleles had the most associated TCRs; HLA-C alleles the fewest. A prior analysis recorded that most TCR beta V segments were productive about 87% or about 30% of the time. Around 160 TCR beta chains were listed as cytomegalovirus-associated. In a later analysis, common viral pathogens appeared linked to several of the most significant clusters.

Vbeta (60) and Jbeta (13) primers were used in the PCR. Method: immunoSEQ multiplex PCR; TCRdb's copy keeps in-frame clones and lacks some. This repertoire includes around 36,000 clones. Germline values: CDR1 MNHEY, CDR2 SVGAGI. V lost 0 bases and J lost 4; bases outside the gene matches: 3. The length of the CDR3 is 15 residues. A note on this clone: Its antigen is as yet unknown.

The TCR sequence derives from a woman aged 25 to 39 in good health and CMV-seropositive. The source material was PBMCs. The J gene is TRBJ1-2, the V gene TRBV6-5, with 9 nucleotides matching TRBD1. The CDR3 nucleotides read TGTGCCAGCAGTTACTCGGGACAGGGAAGCTATGGCTACACCTTC. It is translated as CASSYSGQGSYGYTF.